This T cell receptor beta chain emerged from a study of cytotoxic CD8 clonotypes in ibrutinib-treated CLL. Study information: Patients: 11 to 12 relapsed/refractory, fewer than 16 treatment-naive, roughly 17 IGHV unmutated. Specimens for response were gathered following a median about twelve months of therapy, spanning 6 to 36. Study-wide points: Clonality increased with ibrutinib response but returned toward baseline at progression. Sampling time points were not equivalent between sustained-remission and progressing patients.

Clones were read by immunoSEQ multiplex PCR, and TCRdb kept only the in-frame ones, dropping some. The sample has 95,000 to 100,000 clones; roughly 80% are singletons. This clone was observed a handful of times. The antigen is undetermined. Germline loops: CDR1 LGHNA, CDR2 YSLEER. Losses at the gene ends were 2 bases for V and 6 bases for J; bases not matched to a gene: 5. CDR3 length equals 15 residues. The sequence was obtained from a human donor with chronic lymphocytic leukemia. The chain couples TRBV4-3 to TRBJ2-1, with 9 bases fitting TRBD2. The material was PBMCs, obtained after 12 months of ibrutinib treatment. The chain's CDR3 is CASSQRLAGSNEQFF. In DNA, the CDR3 is TGCGCCAGCAGCCAAAGGCTAGCGGGGTCCAATGAGCAGTTCTTC.